Below, 28 T cell receptor beta chains from the same sample are listed, as sequenced in a study of blood T cells in healthy people across ages. For the second PCR, which ran for roughly 6 to 12 cycles, a sample-barcoded 5' primer and a J-beta primer mix were used. TCRdb re-derived calls from the 5' RACE reads in MiXCR, one entry per CDR3 protein. The sample carries around 940,000 distinct CDR3 sequences, roughly 50% recorded once. Source material: blood. The receptor source for this set is a woman aged 60-75 years in good health.

The chain combines TRBV29-1 with TRBJ2-1; no firm D call. The DNA end lines up better with TRBJ2-7; the J call may be wrong. Germline V gene lookup returns CDR1 SQVTM and CDR2 ANQGSEA. The CDR3 extends over 18 amino acids. The CDR3 sequence: CSVESFLSSLSSYNEQYF. The CDR3 DNA reads TGCAGCGTTGAATCCTTTCTTAGCAGCCTTAGCTCCTACAATGAGCAGTACTTC.

The chain joins TRBV3-1 to TRBJ1-1; D gene uncertain. V was trimmed by 5 bases and J by 5 bases, leaving 18 bases between them. This CDR3 region has 15 residues. Germline V gene lookup returns CDR1 LGHDT and CDR2 YNNKEL (reference sequence). This CDR3 reads CASSYNAPGRTEAFF. The CDR3 nucleotides are TGTGCCAGCAGCTACAACGCCCCGGGAAGGACTGAAGCTTTCTTT.

The V and J genes are TRBV3-1 and TRBJ2-1, with 13 bases fitting TRBD2. This CDR3 spans 17 amino acids. The V segment lost 7 bases and the J segment 4 bases; nucleotides outside the gene matches: 10. The V gene's germline CDR1 is LGHDT and CDR2 YNNKEL (reference sequence). CDR3 bases: TGTGCCAGCACGTCCAGTGCGGGACTAGCGGGATACAATGAGCAGTTCTTC. Its translation is CASTSSAGLAGYNEQFF.

J is TRBJ2-5 and V is TRBV10-3, with 8 positions matching TRBD2. V was clipped by 2 bases and J by 3 bases; unmatched bases: 2. The CDR3 has 14 residues. Germline V gene lookup returns CDR1 ENHRY and CDR2 SYGVKD. The CDR3 is CAISESGSKETQYF. DNA of the CDR3: TGTGCCATCAGTGAGAGCGGGAGCAAAGAGACCCAGTACTTC.

The chain uses TRBV20-1 and TRBJ2-5; D possibly corresponds to TRBD1 (5 bases). The CDR3 contains 11 residues. V was cut by 5 bases and J by 11 bases, with 15 bases left in between. The germline V gene has CDR1 DFQATT and CDR2 SNEGSKA (reference sequence). CDR3 DNA: TGCAGTGCTGCTGTCCAGGGTGAGCAGTACTTC. It encodes CSAAVQGEQYF.

V and J are TRBV5-1 and TRBJ2-7; weak D call: TRBD2 (5 bases). Matching the DNA end better, TRBJ2-4 makes the J call doubtful. This CDR3 is 14 amino acids long. Germline lookup yields CDR1 SGHRS and CDR2 YFSETQ. The CDR3 loop reads CASSVREMWDIQYF. In nucleotides, the CDR3 is TGCGCCAGCAGCGTGAGGGAGATGTGGGACATTCAGTACTTC.

Comments on this clonotype: Compared with germline, one end of the junction differs, possibly owing to a read error. The J gene is TRBJ2-7, the V gene TRBV25-1; no reliable D call. The CDR3 runs to 16 residues. Germline V gives CDR1 MGHDK, CDR2 SYGVNS. CDR3 coding DNA: TGTGCCAGCAGCGAATATAAAGGGTTCTTTCTCTACGAGCAGTACTTC. Translation gives CASSEYKGFFLYEQYF.

The J gene is TRBJ2-6, the V gene TRBV5-5; 7 bases match TRBD1. Germline CDR1 and CDR2: SGHKS and YYEKEE (reference sequence). Trimming cost V 4 bases and J 1 base; bases outside gene matches: 8. The CDR3 contains 17 residues. The CDR3 nucleotides read TGTGCCAGCAGCCCTAGGACAGGAGCTTCTGGGGCCAACGTCCTGACTTTC. Translated, it gives CASSPRTGASGANVLTF.

There are a few counts of this clonotype. V gene TRBV5-5 combines with J gene TRBJ2-1; 8 nucleotides line up with TRBD2. CDR3 length: 18 residues. J was trimmed by 0 bases and V by 0 bases; bases with no gene match: 8. CDR1 and CDR2 (germline): SGHKS, YYEKEE (reference sequence). The CDR3 DNA is TGTGCCAGCAGCTTGGTAGCGGGAATTACCGACTCCTACAATGAGCAGTTCTTC. Its translation is CASSLVAGITDSYNEQFF.

V usage is TRBV7-8 and J usage is TRBJ2-3; D might be TRBD1 or TRBD2, each matching 5 bases. The CDR3 sequence is 16 residues long. V was cut by 2 bases and J by 0 bases, with 12 bases left in between. Looked up from germline, CDR1 is SGHVS and CDR2 is FQNEAQ. CDR3 coding DNA: TGTGCCAGCAGCTTAATGGGGGTCAGCAGCACAGATACGCAGTATTTT. Its translation is CASSLMGVSSTDTQYF.

This chain connects TRBV10-3 to TRBJ2-7; TRBD1 aligns across 8 bases. V lost 8 bases to trimming and J lost 5 bases; unmatched junction nucleotides: 11. The CDR3 runs to 14 residues. Germline assignment: CDR1 ENHRY and CDR2 SYGVKD. CDR3 nucleotide sequence: TGTGCCATCGCACGGGGACAGGAAAGGGACGAGCAGTACTTC. This sequence encodes CAIARGQERDEQYF.

This clonotype was observed a handful of times. The rearrangement joins TRBV7-2 to TRBJ2-1; TRBD2 agrees at 8 bases. Germline V gives CDR1 SGHTA, CDR2 FQGNSA. The CDR3 extends over 15 amino acids. The V and J ends lost 1 base and 6 bases, in that order; junction bases with no gene match: 5. The DNA for the CDR3 is TGTGCCAGCAGCTTAGTCCCGGGAGGGGGCAATGAGCAGTTCTTC. Its protein product is CASSLVPGGGNEQFF.

The V and J genes are TRBV20-1 and TRBJ1-5, with 7 positions matching TRBD1. Germline lookup yields CDR1 DFQATT and CDR2 SNEGSKA (reference sequence). CDR3 length: 13 amino acids. Trimming at V came to 6 bases and at J to 3 bases, leaving 5 bases not matched to a gene. For the CDR3, the DNA is TGCAGTGCCCGGGACAGTCACAATCAGCCCCAGCATTTT. Amino acids: CSARDSHNQPQHF.

The chain has TRBV24-1 and TRBJ2-5; either TRBD1 or TRBD2 may fit D (6 bases each). The germline V gene has CDR1 KGHDR and CDR2 SFDVKD. The CDR3 is 15 amino acids. Trimming took 5 bases from V and 3 from J, leaving 15 bases between them. CDR3 in DNA: TGTGCCACCAGTGTTGGGGGGCGCACGAAAGAGACCCAGTACTTC. Protein product: CATSVGGRTKETQYF.

V usage is TRBV10-1 and J usage is TRBJ2-7; D perhaps matches TRBD2 (6 bases). CDR3 length: 17 residues. V shed 4 bases and J shed 3 bases, with 22 bases lying between them. The germline CDR1 and CDR2 sequences are WNHNN and SYGVQD (reference sequence). The CDR3 loop reads CASSALAATGASYEQYF. DNA of the CDR3: TGCGCCAGCAGTGCGTTAGCGGCCACAGGTGCAAGCTACGAGCAGTACTTC.

This clonotype was seen only a few times. The chain recombines TRBV12-3 or TRBV12-4 with TRBJ1-5; D not resolved. The CDR3 has 14 amino acids. Between the trimmed V and J ends, which lost 6 bases and 4 bases, there was a span of 13 bases. This chain's CDR3 is CASRSPGVNQPQHF. DNA for the CDR3: TGTGCCAGCAGGTCCCCTGGGGTGAATCAGCCCCAGCATTTT.

The J gene is TRBJ2-1, the V gene TRBV7-2; possibly TRBD2 for D (5 bases). Germline loops: CDR1 SGHTA, CDR2 FQGNSA. CDR3 length: 14 amino acids. Between the trimmed V and J ends, which lost 2 bases and 4 bases, there was a span of 9 bases. The CDR3 DNA is TGTGCCAGCAGCTTATTCGGGGTTTACAATGAGCAGTTCTTC. Translation gives CASSLFGVYNEQFF.

This chain joins TRBV3-1 and TRBJ1-5, with TRBD1 matching 8 bases. The trim removed 0 bases at V and 7 bases at J, leaving 5 bases unmatched. This CDR3 has 15 amino acids. Germline CDR1 reads LGHDT; CDR2 reads YNNKEL (reference sequence). The CDR3 spells CASSQDGTGSQPQHF. CDR3 sequence (DNA): TGTGCCAGCAGCCAAGACGGGACAGGCTCGCAGCCCCAGCATTTT.

This clonotype has a single count. V usage is TRBV5-1 and J usage is TRBJ2-7; 8 bases match TRBD2. After removal of 4 bases from V and 3 bases from J, the junction contained 3 bases not matched to a gene. The CDR3 is made up of 13 amino acids. Germline V gives CDR1 SGHRS, CDR2 YFSETQ. Written as DNA, the CDR3 is TGCGCCAGCAGCGTCCGGGAGGGCTACGAGCAGTACTTC. It yields the protein CASSVREGYEQYF.

This rearrangement joins TRBV20-1 to TRBJ2-7; perhaps TRBD2 as D (5 bases). CDR3 length: 14 residues. Trimming shortened V by 0 bases and J by 2 bases, and 11 bases separated the two germline ends. Germline V gene lookup returns CDR1 DFQATT and CDR2 SNEGSKA (reference sequence). The DNA for the CDR3 is TGCAGTGCTAGAGATTTAGGGAGCACCTACGAGCAGTACTTC. Protein sequence: CSARDLGSTYEQYF.

CDR3 amino acids: CAIRGGLAGAYEQYF. CDR3 coding DNA: TGTGCCATCAGGGGGGGACTAGCGGGAGCCTACGAGCAGTACTTC. J is TRBJ2-7 and V is TRBV10-3; 14 positions match TRBD2. Per germline, CDR1 ENHRY and CDR2 SYGVKD. The CDR3 contains 15 residues. V trimming: 6 bases; J trimming: 2 bases; junction bases outside the gene matches: 3.

The rearrangement joins TRBV28 to TRBJ2-5; D is possibly TRBD1 (5 bases). The J call may be in error: the DNA end matches TRBJ2-7 better. Germline CDR1 and CDR2: MDHEN and SYDVKM. CDR3 length: 13 amino acids. CDR3 coding DNA: TGTGCCAGCAAGGGGCCGGGCCCCTACGAGCAGTACTTC. Amino acids: CASKGPGPYEQYF.

The chain has TRBV28 and TRBJ2-1, with D maybe TRBD2 (6 bases). The CDR3 runs to 15 residues. Trimming took 3 bases from V and 0 from J, leaving 9 bases between them. Germline V lookup: CDR1 MDHEN, CDR2 SYDVKM. This CDR3 is CASSFRDSSYNEQFF. CDR3 nucleotides: TGTGCCAGCAGTTTCCGGGACTCCTCCTACAATGAGCAGTTCTTC. Variable domain in full (rest from reference TRBV28 and TRBJ2-1): DVKVTQSSRYLVKRTGEKVFLECVQDMDHENMFWYRQDPGLGLRLIYFSYDVKMKEKGDIPEGYSVSREKKERFSLILESASTNQTSMYLCASSFRDSSYNEQFFGPGTRLTVL.

The chain carries TRBV5-1 and TRBJ2-7; TRBD2 is a possible D gene (6 bases). The CDR3 loop spans 16 amino acids. V lost 3 bases, J lost 0 bases, and 16 bases lay in between. The germline V gene encodes CDR1 SGHRS and CDR2 YFSETQ. CDR3 DNA: TGCGCCAGCAGCTCGGGGGATTGGCGGGACTCCTACGAGCAGTACTTC. It is translated as CASSSGDWRDSYEQYF. Filled out from reference TRBV5-1 and TRBJ2-7, the complete variable domain reads KAGVTQTPRYLIKTRGQQVTLSCSPISGHRSVSWYQQTPGQGLQFLFEYFSETQRNKGNFPGRFSGRQFSNSRSEMNVSTLELGDSALYLCASSSGDWRDSYEQYFGPGTRLTVT.

This clonotype is a singleton in its sample. The chain links TRBV29-1 to TRBJ2-1; D perhaps matches TRBD2 (6 bases). CDR3 size: 13 residues. Germline lookup yields CDR1 SQVTM and CDR2 ANQGSEA. Trimming removed 8 bases at V and 5 bases at J, with 16 bases between. The CDR3 is CSLKESGHNEQFF. The CDR3 nucleotides read TGCAGCCTCAAGGAGAGCGGGCACAATGAGCAGTTCTTC.

The chain uses TRBV7-9 and TRBJ2-5; TRBD2 matches 7 bases. Germline CDR1 reads SEHNR; CDR2 reads FQNEAQ (reference sequence). The CDR3 totals 19 residues. V was clipped by 5 bases and J by 11 bases; unmatched bases: 29. The CDR3, as DNA: TGTGCCAGCAGCCTCCTGGGGCTAGCGGCTTGGATAAGGTCGGGTGAGCAGTACTTC. It translates to CASSLLGLAAWIRSGEQYF.

This clonotype was counted only a few times. The chain is built from TRBV7-9 and TRBJ2-3; D is ambiguous. The ends were cut back, 2 bases at V and 2 bases at J, with 11 bases in the middle. The CDR3 runs to 15 residues. CDR1 is SEHNR and CDR2 is FQNEAQ in the germline V gene (reference sequence). The CDR3 sequence is CASSLSTKFTDTQYF. CDR3 in DNA: TGTGCCAGCAGCTTATCAACCAAATTCACAGATACGCAGTATTTT.

This clonotype was counted once. CDR3 coding DNA: TGTGCCAGCAGCTTAGCCGGATGCACCCAGTACTTC. Amino acid sequence: CASSLAGCTQYF. The rearrangement links TRBV7-9 to TRBJ2-5; D remains unclear. The CDR3 consists of 12 residues. Between the trimmed V and J ends, which lost 0 bases and 8 bases, there was a span of 7 bases. The germline V gene encodes CDR1 SEHNR and CDR2 FQNEAQ (reference sequence).